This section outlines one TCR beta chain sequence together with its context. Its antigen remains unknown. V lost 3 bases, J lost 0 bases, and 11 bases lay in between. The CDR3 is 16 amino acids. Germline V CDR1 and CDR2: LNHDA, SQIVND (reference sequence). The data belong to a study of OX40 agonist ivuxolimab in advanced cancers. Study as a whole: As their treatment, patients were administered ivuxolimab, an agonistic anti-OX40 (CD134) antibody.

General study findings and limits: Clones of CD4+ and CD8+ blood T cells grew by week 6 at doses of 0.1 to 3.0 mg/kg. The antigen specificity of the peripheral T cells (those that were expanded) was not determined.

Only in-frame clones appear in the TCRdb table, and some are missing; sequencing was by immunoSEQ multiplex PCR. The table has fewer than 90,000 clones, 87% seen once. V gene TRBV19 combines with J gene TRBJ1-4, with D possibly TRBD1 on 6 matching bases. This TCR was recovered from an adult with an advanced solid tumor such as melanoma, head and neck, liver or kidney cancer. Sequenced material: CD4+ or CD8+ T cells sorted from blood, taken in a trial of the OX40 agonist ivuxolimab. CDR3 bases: TGTGCCAGTAGTATGTGGACAGCTGCAACTAATGAAAAACTGTTTTTT. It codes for CASSMWTAATNEKLFF.